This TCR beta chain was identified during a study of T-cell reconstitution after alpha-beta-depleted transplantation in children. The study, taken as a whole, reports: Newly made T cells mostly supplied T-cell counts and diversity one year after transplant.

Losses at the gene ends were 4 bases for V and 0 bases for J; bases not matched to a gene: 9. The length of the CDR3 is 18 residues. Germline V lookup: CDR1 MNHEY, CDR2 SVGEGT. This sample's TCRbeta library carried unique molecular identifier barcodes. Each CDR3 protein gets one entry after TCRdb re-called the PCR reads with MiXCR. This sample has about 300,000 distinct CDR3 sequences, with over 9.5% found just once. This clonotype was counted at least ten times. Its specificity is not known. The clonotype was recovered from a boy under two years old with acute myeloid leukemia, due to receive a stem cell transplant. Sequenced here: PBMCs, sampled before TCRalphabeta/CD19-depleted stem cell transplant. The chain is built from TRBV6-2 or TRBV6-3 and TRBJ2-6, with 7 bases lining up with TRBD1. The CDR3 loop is CASSFSRGKLSGANVLTF. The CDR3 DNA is TGTGCCAGCAGTTTTTCCAGGGGGAAGCTCTCTGGGGCCAACGTCCTGACTTTC.